This TCR beta chain was sequenced in a study of blood T cells in healthy people across ages. Study-wide context: In model experiments, template switching was able to capture about one barcoded beta molecule for every two T cells that were present.

Next came a second PCR, run for about 7 to 12 cycles, which used a sample-barcoded 5' primer along with a J-beta primer mix. TCRdb independently ran MiXCR on the 5' RACE reads; one entry per CDR3 protein. This sample has nearly 1 million distinct CDR3 sequences; roughly half occur once, and the top ten carry about a fifth. Trimming pared 5 bases from V and 5 bases from J, leaving 18 bases between. Germline V lookup: CDR1 MNHNY, CDR2 SVGAGI (reference sequence). The CDR3 totals 15 residues. J is TRBJ1-1 and V is TRBV6-6; D is possibly TRBD1 (6 bases). The receptor's source is a woman in her sixties in good health. Sequencing was done on a sample of blood. The CDR3 here is CASSTFRPRGTEAFF. In DNA, the CDR3 is TGTGCCAGCAGTACCTTCCGCCCAAGGGGGACTGAAGCTTTCTTT.